The present T cell receptor beta chain was sequenced within a study of T cell responses to AZD1222 COVID-19 vaccine. About this clone itself: Its antigen remains unknown.

Only in-frame clones appear in the TCRdb table, and some are missing; sequencing was by immunoSEQ multiplex PCR. The data show about 85,000 clones, approximately 87% seen once. Study-level findings and limits: Sampled repertoires all dated from after the peak T cell response.

The CDR3 spans 12 residues. The germline V gene encodes CDR1 SGDLS and CDR2 YYNGEE. Trimming removed 4 bases from V and 12 bases from J, with 14 bases in between. The sample was peripheral blood, taken on day 0 of AZD1222 vaccination. The clonotype originates from an adult in good health. J is TRBJ2-1 and V is TRBV9, with D possibly matching TRBD1 (6 bases). The CDR3 DNA reads TGTGCCAGCAGCCCCCAGGGGATCGGGCAGTTCTTC. It encodes CASSPQGIGQFF.